This T cell receptor (beta chain) is from a study of beta chain features in type 1 diabetes. About the research overall: Age and gender were similar between patients and healthy donors, as were cell yields. General observations from the study: These data did not resolve whether HLA type affects TCRB rearrangement. All four CD4+ subsets from Type 1 diabetes patients carried moderately but significantly shorter TCRB CDR3s.

In this sample, this clone turned up many times. Its matching antigen is unknown. This CDR3 is built from 13 residues. Per the germline V gene, CDR1 is ENHRY and CDR2 is SYGVKD. Trimming removed 8 bases from V and 3 bases from J, with 13 bases in between. Investigators reverse transcribed all isolated RNA, so they sequenced expressed TCRB transcripts. Clones were sequenced by immunoSEQ multiplex PCR, and TCRdb holds only the in-frame ones, with some missing. The sample yields a few hundred thousand clones, 9.5% to 10% seen once. Markers CD45RO/CCR7/CD25/CD127/CD95/CD27 served to sort CD4+ naive, central memory, regulatory and stem cell-like memory cells.

This sequence was found in a man aged 25-45 years with type 1 diabetes. The specimen was central memory CD4+ T cells from blood. This chain connects TRBV10-3 to TRBJ2-5; weak D call: TRBD2 (6 bases). CDR3 loop: CAIADGEEETQYF. Written as DNA, the CDR3 is TGTGCCATCGCCGATGGGGAGGAAGAGACCCAGTACTTC.